This entry features one TCR beta chain sequence. This record comes from a study of blood T cell repertoires in COVID-19. The CDR3 is 15 amino acids. CDR1 SGHRS and CDR2 YFSETQ come from the germline V gene. Trimming took 4 bases from V and 5 from J, leaving 18 bases between them. In the study's own analysis: Amplification of reference gene primers was used by the study to estimate nucleated cell counts. Assay: immunoSEQ multiplex PCR; the TCRdb copy retains only in-frame clones and omits some. From that table come the V and J calls and clone size; the DNA was used to work out D and trimming. The table has about 320,000 clones, around 92% seen once.

Sample: peripheral blood. This chain joins TRBV5-1 and TRBJ1-1, with D possibly matching TRBD1 (5 bases). The source is a woman aged 25 to 39 with COVID-19, enrolled during active disease. The CDR3 DNA sequence: TGCGCCAGCAGCCCCGTTAGGAGGGGTGGGACTGAAGCTTTCTTT. It is translated as CASSPVRRGGTEAFF.